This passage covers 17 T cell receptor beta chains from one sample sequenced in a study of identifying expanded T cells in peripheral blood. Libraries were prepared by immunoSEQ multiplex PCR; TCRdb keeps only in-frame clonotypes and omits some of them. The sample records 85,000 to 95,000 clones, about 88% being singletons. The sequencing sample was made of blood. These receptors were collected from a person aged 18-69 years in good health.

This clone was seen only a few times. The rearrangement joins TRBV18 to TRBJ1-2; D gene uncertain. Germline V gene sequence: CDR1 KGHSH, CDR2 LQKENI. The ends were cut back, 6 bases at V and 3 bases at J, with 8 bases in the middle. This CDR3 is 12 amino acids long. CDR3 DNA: TGTGCCAGCTCGAATGGATACTATGGCTACACCTTC. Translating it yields CASSNGYYGYTF.

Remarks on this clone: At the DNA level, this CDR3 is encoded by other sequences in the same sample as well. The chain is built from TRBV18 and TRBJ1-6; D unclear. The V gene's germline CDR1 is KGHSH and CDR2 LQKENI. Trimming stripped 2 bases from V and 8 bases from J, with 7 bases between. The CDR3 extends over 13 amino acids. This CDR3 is CASSPGGDSPLHF. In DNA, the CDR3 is TGTGCCAGCTCACCAGGCGGGGATTCACCCCTCCACTTT.

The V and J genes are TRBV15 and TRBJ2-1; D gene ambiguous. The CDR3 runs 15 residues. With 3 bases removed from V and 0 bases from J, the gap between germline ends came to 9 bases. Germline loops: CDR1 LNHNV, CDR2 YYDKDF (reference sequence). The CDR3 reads CATSSGGHSYNEQFF. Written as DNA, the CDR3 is TGTGCCACCAGCAGTGGCGGTCACTCCTACAATGAGCAGTTCTTC.

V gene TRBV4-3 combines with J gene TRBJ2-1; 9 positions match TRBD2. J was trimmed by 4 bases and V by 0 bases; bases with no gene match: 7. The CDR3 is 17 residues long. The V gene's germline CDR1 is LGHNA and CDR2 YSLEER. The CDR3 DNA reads TGCGCCAGCAGCCAAGATGGCGCGGGAGGGCCTTACAATGAGCAGTTCTTC. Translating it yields CASSQDGAGGPYNEQFF.

CDR3 protein: CASSTGDGPNTGELFF. The CDR3 region has the DNA TGTGCCAGCAGTACAGGGGATGGGCCGAACACCGGGGAGCTGTTTTTT. V is TRBV27 and J is TRBJ2-2; TRBD1 matches at 7 bases. After removal of 5 bases from V and 0 bases from J, the junction contained 6 bases not matched to a gene. The CDR3 has 16 amino acids. CDR1 and CDR2 from the germline V gene are MNHEY and SMNVEV (reference sequence).

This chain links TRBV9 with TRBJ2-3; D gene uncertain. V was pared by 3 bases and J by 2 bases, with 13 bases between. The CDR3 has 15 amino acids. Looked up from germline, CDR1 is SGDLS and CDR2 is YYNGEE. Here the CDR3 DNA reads TGTGCCAGCAGCGCCCCTTCACCATTCACAGATACGCAGTATTTT. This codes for CASSAPSPFTDTQYF. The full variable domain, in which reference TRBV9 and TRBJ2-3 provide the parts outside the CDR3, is DSGVTQTPKHLITATGQRVTLRCSPRSGDLSVYWYQQSLDQGLQFLIQYYNGEERAKGNILERFSAQQFPDLHSELNLSSLELGDSALYFCASSAPSPFTDTQYFGPGTRLTVL.

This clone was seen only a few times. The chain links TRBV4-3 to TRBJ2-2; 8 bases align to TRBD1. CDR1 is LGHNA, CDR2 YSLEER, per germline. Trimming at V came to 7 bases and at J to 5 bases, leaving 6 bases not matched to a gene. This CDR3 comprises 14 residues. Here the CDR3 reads CASKAGGETGELFF. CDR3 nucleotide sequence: TGCGCCAGCAAAGCAGGGGGCGAAACCGGGGAGCTGTTTTTT.

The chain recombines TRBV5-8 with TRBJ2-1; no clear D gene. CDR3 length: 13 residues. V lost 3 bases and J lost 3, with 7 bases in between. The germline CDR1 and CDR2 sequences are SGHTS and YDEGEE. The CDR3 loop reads CASSSGRYNEQFF. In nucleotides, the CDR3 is TGTGCCAGCAGCTCGGGCCGCTACAATGAGCAGTTCTTC.

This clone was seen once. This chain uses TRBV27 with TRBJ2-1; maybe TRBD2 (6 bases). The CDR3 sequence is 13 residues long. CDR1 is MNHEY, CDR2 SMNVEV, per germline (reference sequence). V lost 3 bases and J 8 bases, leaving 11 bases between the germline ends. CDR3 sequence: CASSFRRGDEQFF. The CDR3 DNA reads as TGTGCCAGCAGTTTCAGGAGGGGAGATGAGCAGTTCTTC.

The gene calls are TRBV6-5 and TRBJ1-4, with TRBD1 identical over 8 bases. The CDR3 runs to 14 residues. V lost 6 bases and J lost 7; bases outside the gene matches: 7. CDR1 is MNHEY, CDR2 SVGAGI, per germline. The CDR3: CASRKQGGTEKLFF. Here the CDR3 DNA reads TGTGCCAGCAGAAAACAGGGGGGTACTGAAAAACTGTTTTTT.

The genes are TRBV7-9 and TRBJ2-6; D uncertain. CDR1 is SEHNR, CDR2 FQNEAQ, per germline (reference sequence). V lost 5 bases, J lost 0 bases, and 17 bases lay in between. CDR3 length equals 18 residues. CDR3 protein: CASSASPLTFSGANVLTF. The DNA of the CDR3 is TGTGCCAGCAGCGCTAGTCCCCTTACATTCTCTGGGGCCAACGTCCTGACTTTC.

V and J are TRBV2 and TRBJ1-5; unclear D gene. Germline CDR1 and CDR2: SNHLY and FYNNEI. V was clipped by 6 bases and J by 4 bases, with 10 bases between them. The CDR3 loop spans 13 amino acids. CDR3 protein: CASRRRGNQPQHF. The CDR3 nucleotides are TGTGCCAGCAGGAGAAGAGGAAATCAGCCCCAGCATTTT.

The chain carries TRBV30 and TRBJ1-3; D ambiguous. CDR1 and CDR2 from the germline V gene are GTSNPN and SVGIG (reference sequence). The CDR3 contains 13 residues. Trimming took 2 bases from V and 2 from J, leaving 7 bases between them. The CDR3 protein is CAWSPGTGNTIYF. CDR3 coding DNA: TGTGCCTGGAGTCCCGGGACTGGAAACACCATATATTTT.

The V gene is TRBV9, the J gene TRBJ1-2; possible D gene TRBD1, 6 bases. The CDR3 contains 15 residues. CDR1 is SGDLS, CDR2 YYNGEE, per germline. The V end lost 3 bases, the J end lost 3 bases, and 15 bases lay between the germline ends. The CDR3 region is CASSEGVGSHYGYTF. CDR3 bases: TGTGCCAGCAGCGAGGGGGTGGGCAGTCACTATGGCTACACCTTC.

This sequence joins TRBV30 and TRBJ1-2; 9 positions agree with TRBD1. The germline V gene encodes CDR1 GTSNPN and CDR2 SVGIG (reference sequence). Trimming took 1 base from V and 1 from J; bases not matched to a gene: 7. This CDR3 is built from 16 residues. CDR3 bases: TGTGCCTGGAGTGCTGGACAGGGGAATATTAACTATGGCTACACCTTC. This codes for CAWSAGQGNINYGYTF.

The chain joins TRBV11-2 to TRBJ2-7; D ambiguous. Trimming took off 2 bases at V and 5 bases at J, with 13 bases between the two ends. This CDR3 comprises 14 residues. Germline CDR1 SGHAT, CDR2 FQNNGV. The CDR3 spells CASSLTLGTHEQYF. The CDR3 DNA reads TGTGCCAGCAGCTTAACCTTGGGTACCCACGAGCAGTACTTC.

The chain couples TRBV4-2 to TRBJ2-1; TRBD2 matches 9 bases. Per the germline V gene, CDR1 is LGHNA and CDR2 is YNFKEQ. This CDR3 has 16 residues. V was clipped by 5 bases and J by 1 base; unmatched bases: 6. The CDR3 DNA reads TGTGCCAGCAGCTCCGAGACTAGCGGATCCTACAATGAGCAGTTCTTC. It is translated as CASSSETSGSYNEQFF.